This note documents a single TCR beta chain sequence. The antigen remains undetermined. Using immunoSEQ multiplex PCR, the repertoire was profiled, and TCRdb retains in-frame clones only, with some absent. The sample contains tens of thousands of clones, roughly 77% of which appear only once. This record belongs to a study of vaccination effects on CD4 cells after COVID-19. Study-wide background: Two convalescent patients each provided a sample, at 16 days and at one week before vaccination. Study-wide points: Spike-reactive clones detected post-vaccine in convalescents consisted mainly of new vaccine-induced clones.

Germline assignment: CDR1 SGHNT and CDR2 YYREEE (reference sequence). Trimming took 1 base from V and 6 from J, leaving 8 bases between them. This CDR3 contains 14 residues. Prior to sequencing, the ViraFEST assay stimulated PBMC with viral peptide pools, which expanded the antigen-specific CD4+ T cells. After more than 8 days in culture, the CD4+ T cells were isolated. Convalescent patients had PCR-confirmed SARS-CoV-2 infection between March and December 2020. IL-2 medium took the place of half the medium on both days 3 and 7. The V call is TRBV5-4, the J call TRBJ1-6, with a weak D call TRBD1 (6 bases). The source of this sequence is a human donor who had a prior SARS-CoV-2 infection. The starting material was CD4+ T cells from PBMCs cultured with HIV peptides, obtained before COVID-19 vaccination. Subset defined: HIV-1 Nef peptide pool negative control/reference culture. For the CDR3, the DNA is TGTGCCAGCAGCTTGCGGGGGCTTAATTCACCCCTCCACTTT. It encodes CASSLRGLNSPLHF. The variable domain in full, completed from reference TRBV5-4 and TRBJ1-6, reads ETGVTQSPTHLIKTRGQQVTLRCSSQSGHNTVSWYQQALGQGPQFIFQYYREEENGRGNFPPRFSGLQFPNYSSELNVNALELDDSALYLCASSLRGLNSPLHFGNGTRLTVT.